This T cell receptor beta chain originates from a study of post-analysis software for immune sequencing data. Findings and caveats of the study: There were five TRBV segments more frequent in patients than controls, and TRBV5-6, TRBV5-1 and TRBV20-1 were among them.

Unique molecular identifiers were built into the TCR beta cDNA libraries. MiXCR was run by TCRdb on the PCR reads, yielding one entry per CDR3 protein. The sample carries 500,000 to 600,000 distinct CDR3 sequences, around 44% recorded once. Losses at the gene ends were 4 bases for V and 5 bases for J; bases not matched to a gene: 9. Germline CDR1 is MNHNS and CDR2 is SASEGT. This CDR3 has 16 residues. As for this clonotype: Its antigen is unidentified.

V and J are TRBV6-1 and TRBJ2-1, with 9 positions matching TRBD1. This TCR derives from a girl under 18 with multiple sclerosis. The sequenced sample consisted of blood. The CDR3 DNA is TGTGCCAGCAGTGCCACACCGGGACAGGGAAACAATGAGCAGTTCTTC. This gives the protein CASSATPGQGNNEQFF.